Presented here are 21 T cell receptor beta chains from one specimen sequenced in a study of CD8 T cells in ankylosing spondylitis. Study-wide findings and caveats: Ankylosing spondylitis blood seemed to carry a telltale TCR beta motif made of roughly 8 highly homologous variants.

For these receptors, no antigen is known. TCRdb reprocessed the 5' RACE reads with MiXCR, giving one entry per CDR3 protein. Among around 130,000 distinct CDR3 sequences, 17% were seen once, and the ten largest hold 33%. The sample comprised blood, either unsorted or a sorted T cell fraction (not recorded which). Receptor source: a male donor with ankylosing spondylitis.

This clonotype has a handful of counts. The chain uses TRBV28 and TRBJ2-1; 7 bases are a match to TRBD2. Trimming removed 6 bases from V and 7 bases from J; junction bases left unmatched: 9. Germline assignment: CDR1 MDHEN and CDR2 SYDVKM. The CDR3 loop spans 14 amino acids. This chain's CDR3 is CASSLAGAVNEQFF. The DNA of the CDR3 is TGTGCCAGCAGCCTGGCGGGAGCGGTTAATGAGCAGTTCTTC.

This chain uses TRBV27 with TRBJ2-7; 8 nucleotides match TRBD2. The germline V gene has CDR1 MNHEY and CDR2 SMNVEV (reference sequence). The CDR3 loop spans 15 amino acids. With V trimmed by 5 bases and J by 2 bases, 8 bases remained unmatched. CDR3 amino acids: CASSPPGGETYEQYF. CDR3 nucleotide sequence: TGTGCCAGCAGTCCCCCGGGGGGGGAGACCTACGAGCAGTACTTC.

This clonotype was counted between two and nine times. This chain connects TRBV5-6 to TRBJ1-1; a weak D match, TRBD1 (6 bases). V was cut by 3 bases and J by 1 base, with 16 bases left in between. Germline V gene sequence: CDR1 SGHDT, CDR2 YYEEEE. The CDR3 runs 16 residues. The CDR3 sequence is CASSWGAGTSNTEAFF. The CDR3 nucleotides read TGTGCCAGCAGCTGGGGGGCCGGGACGTCGAACACTGAAGCTTTCTTT.

V gene TRBV28 combines with J gene TRBJ2-2; no clear D. There are 12 residues in the CDR3. V was trimmed by 6 bases and J by 8 bases, leaving 10 bases between them. Germline loops: CDR1 MDHEN, CDR2 SYDVKM. The CDR3 nucleotides are TGTGCCAGCAGACCTAACTATGGGGAGCTGTTTTTT. Translated, it gives CASRPNYGELFF.

This clonotype was counted between two and nine times. The rearrangement links TRBV5-1 to TRBJ2-1, with 12 bases matching TRBD2. The CDR3 extends over 18 amino acids. The germline V gene has CDR1 SGHRS and CDR2 YFSETQ. V shed 4 bases and J 0 bases; nucleotides not matched to a gene: 8. DNA for the CDR3: TGCGCCAGCAGCGGGACTAGCGGGTTATGGGGCTCCTACAATGAGCAGTTCTTC. As protein: CASSGTSGLWGSYNEQFF.

The chain employs TRBV7-9 and TRBJ2-1; D is possibly TRBD1 (6 bases). Per germline, CDR1 SEHNR and CDR2 FQNEAQ (reference sequence). Trimming cost V 5 bases and J 6 bases, with 23 bases left between them. CDR3 size: 17 residues. In nucleotides, the CDR3 is TGTGCCAGCAGCCCCCCCGCGGACAGCAAACCCGGCAATGAGCAGTTCTTC. It codes for CASSPPADSKPGNEQFF.

This clonotype has a handful of counts. The V gene is TRBV11-3, the J gene TRBJ2-7, with 10 bases fitting TRBD2. CDR1 and CDR2 from the germline V gene are SGHNT and YENEEA. This CDR3 has 15 residues. Losses at the gene ends were 1 base for V and 0 bases for J; bases not matched to a gene: 0. DNA for the CDR3: TGTGCCAGCAGCTTAGCTAGCGGGAGCTCCTACGAGCAGTACTTC. This encodes CASSLASGSSYEQYF.

V gene TRBV9 combines with J gene TRBJ2-3; D unclear. The length of the CDR3 is 15 residues. In germline, CDR1 is SGDLS, CDR2 YYNGEE. V was trimmed by 0 bases and J by 1 base, leaving 9 bases between them. The CDR3 DNA sequence: TGTGCCAGCAGCGTAGCCCCAGTGGGCACAGATACGCAGTATTTT. Translated, it gives CASSVAPVGTDTQYF.

This clonotype showed up many times. This chain links TRBV5-4 with TRBJ2-1; 10 bases are shared with TRBD2. V lost 3 bases, J lost 0 bases, and 12 bases stayed unmatched. The germline gives CDR1 SGHNT, CDR2 YYREEE (reference sequence). The CDR3 loop spans 19 amino acids. The CDR3 DNA follows: TGTGCCAGCAGCTCTGGAGCGGGAGGGAACCCCAGCTCCTACAATGAGCAGTTCTTC. Its protein is CASSSGAGGNPSSYNEQFF.

This clonotype was counted many times. The V gene is TRBV4-2, the J gene TRBJ2-7, with D possibly being TRBD2 (6 bases). The CDR3 sequence is 14 residues long. Germline V lookup: CDR1 LGHNA, CDR2 YNFKEQ. V shed 0 bases and J shed 3 bases, with 9 bases lying between them. CDR3 amino acids: CASSQEAGYYEQYF. CDR3 in DNA: TGTGCCAGCAGCCAAGAGGCGGGATACTACGAGCAGTACTTC.

V gene TRBV6-1 combines with J gene TRBJ2-7; D is ambiguous. Germline values: CDR1 MNHNS, CDR2 SASEGT. The CDR3 extends over 13 amino acids. Trimming stripped 4 bases from V and 3 bases from J, with 10 bases between. The DNA for the CDR3 is TGTGCCAGCAGTGCCCTGGACGACTACGAGCAGTACTTC. It encodes CASSALDDYEQYF.

There are a few counts of this clonotype. The rearrangement links TRBV9 to TRBJ1-2; the D is unclear. Between the trimmed V and J ends, which lost 4 bases and 3 bases, there was a span of 10 bases. The length of the CDR3 is 13 residues. Germline V CDR1 and CDR2: SGDLS, YYNGEE. CDR3 protein: CASSMGSDYGYTF. CDR3 DNA: TGTGCCAGCAGCATGGGGAGTGACTATGGCTACACCTTC.

The CDR3 nucleotides read TGCAGTGCTGGCCGGGACTCCCAGCCGTACTACAATGAGCAGTTCTTC. Translating it yields CSAGRDSQPYYNEQFF. J is TRBJ2-1 and V is TRBV20-1; D may be TRBD2 (6 bases). Trimming stripped 5 bases from V and 3 bases from J, with 20 bases between. This CDR3 is built from 16 residues. CDR1 and CDR2 from the germline V gene are DFQATT and SNEGSKA (reference sequence).

This clonotype was recorded at least ten times. The rearrangement uses TRBV4-3 and TRBJ2-7; D ambiguous. V was shortened by 1 base and J by 7 bases, with 11 bases between the two germline ends. CDR1 LGHNA and CDR2 YSLEER come from the germline V gene. There are 13 residues in the CDR3. CDR3 DNA sequence: TGCGCCAGCAGCCAAGTGCTGAGTCGGGAGCAGTACTTC. Protein: CASSQVLSREQYF.

V usage is TRBV27 and J usage is TRBJ2-7; unclear D gene. The germline V gene encodes CDR1 MNHEY and CDR2 SMNVEV (reference sequence). The V end lost 8 bases, the J end lost 4 bases, and 9 bases lay between the germline ends. The length of the CDR3 is 11 residues. The CDR3 region is CASGVSYEQYF. The CDR3 DNA is TGTGCCAGCGGGGTGAGTTACGAGCAGTACTTC.

The chain has TRBV4-1 and TRBJ2-7; TRBD1 might be the D (5 bases). This CDR3 spans 13 amino acids. V was cut by 6 bases and J by 5 bases, with 14 bases left in between. Germline assignment: CDR1 MGHRA and CDR2 YSYEKL. The CDR3 reads CASRPTDSNEQYF. In DNA form, the CDR3 reads TGCGCCAGCAGACCTACTGACAGTAACGAGCAGTACTTC.

V and J are TRBV7-9 and TRBJ2-3; 9 bases line up with TRBD1. The CDR3 consists of 17 residues. From germline, CDR1 is SEHNR and CDR2 FQNEAQ (reference sequence). V gave up 5 bases and J gave up 4 bases; unmatched junction bases: 13. The CDR3 bases are TGTGCCAGCAGCCCCCGAGGTGGGACAGGGAACCCAGATACGCAGTATTTT. It codes for CASSPRGGTGNPDTQYF.

The rearrangement uses TRBV12-3 or TRBV12-4 and TRBJ1-2; the match to TRBD1 covers 9 bases. Germline trimming cut 2 bases from V and 8 bases from J; bases unmatched to any gene: 9. CDR3 length: 15 residues. This chain's CDR3 is CASSLSPRQGGGYTF. The CDR3 DNA is TGTGCCAGCAGTTTATCACCCCGACAGGGGGGAGGCTACACCTTC.

This clonotype was detected a few times. V gene TRBV15 combines with J gene TRBJ2-7; the D is unclear. Germline-derived CDR1 and CDR2 are LNHNV and YYDKDF (reference sequence). Trimming cost V 0 bases and J 2 bases, with 11 bases left between them. This CDR3 contains 15 residues. CDR3 residues: CATSRETSSPYEQYF. DNA for the CDR3: TGTGCCACCAGCAGAGAGACAAGCTCCCCCTACGAGCAGTACTTC.

The chain joins TRBV11-2 to TRBJ2-2; 11 positions agree with TRBD2. Trimming took 6 bases from V and 6 from J; bases not matched to a gene: 6. Germline CDR1 reads SGHAT; CDR2 reads FQNNGV. This CDR3 region has 15 residues. The CDR3 is CASRWGLADSGELFF. CDR3 coding DNA: TGTGCCAGCAGGTGGGGACTAGCGGATTCCGGGGAGCTGTTTTTT.

In this sample, this clonotype turned up a few times. The CDR3 here is CASSPRDRSSYEQYF. The DNA for the CDR3 is TGTGCCAGCAGCCCCCGGGACAGAAGCTCCTACGAGCAGTACTTC. The chain links TRBV7-9 to TRBJ2-7, with TRBD1 matching 7 bases. This CDR3 has 15 residues. Germline lookup yields CDR1 SEHNR and CDR2 FQNEAQ (reference sequence). Trimming took 5 bases from V and 0 from J; bases not matched to a gene: 7. Full variable domain (missing parts from reference TRBV7-9 and TRBJ2-7): DTGVSQNPRHKITKRGQNVTFRCDPISEHNRLYWYRQTLGQGPEFLTYFQNEAQLEKSRLLSDRFSAERPKGSFSTLEIQRTEQGDSAMYLCASSPRDRSSYEQYFGPGTRLTVT.